These 10 T cell receptor beta chains came from one sample sequenced in a study of shared clonotypes between healthy human individuals. Generated by immunoSEQ multiplex PCR, the TCRdb table keeps only in-frame clones and is missing some. The profile covers about 480,000 clones, with about 80% appearing a single time and 12% taken by the ten largest. Specimen: PBMCs. These receptors were obtained from a woman between 35 and 50 years old in good health. Some clones in this sample may be carry-over from other donors' samples.

This clone was counted a few times. The chain combines TRBV30 with TRBJ2-2; D uncertain. Germline CDR1 GTSNPN, CDR2 SVGIG (reference sequence). V dropped 5 bases and J dropped 7 bases, with 8 bases sitting between them. The CDR3 spans 11 residues. The CDR3 sequence: CAWASFGELFF. The CDR3 nucleotides read TGTGCCTGGGCTTCTTTCGGGGAGCTGTTTTTT.

V is TRBV18 and J is TRBJ1-5, with 7 positions matching TRBD1. CDR1 KGHSH and CDR2 LQKENI come from the germline V gene. There are 18 residues in the CDR3. Losses at the gene ends were 6 bases for V and 3 bases for J; bases not matched to a gene: 17. The CDR3 sequence: CASSPIRDGTEINQPQHF. For the CDR3, the DNA is TGTGCCAGCTCTCCGATTCGAGACGGGACAGAAATCAATCAGCCCCAGCATTTT.

V gene TRBV28 combines with J gene TRBJ2-2; TRBD1 is a possible D gene (5 bases). This CDR3 is built from 15 residues. The V and J ends lost 8 bases and 3 bases respectively, with 16 bases between them. Germline CDR1 MDHEN, CDR2 SYDVKM. The CDR3 nucleotides read TGTGCCAGCCTATCTCCAGGGTGGGACACCGGGGAGCTGTTTTTT. Encoded protein: CASLSPGWDTGELFF.

The sample holds one count of this clone. The chain joins TRBV11-3 to TRBJ2-7; 16 bases map to TRBD2. CDR3 size: 17 residues. J gave up 4 bases and V 5 bases, and 8 bases lay outside the gene matches. Germline values: CDR1 SGHNT, CDR2 YENEEA. The CDR3 DNA sequence: TGTGCCAGCAGCGTAGCCGGGACTAGCGGGAGGGTTTACGAGCAGTACTTC. Translation: CASSVAGTSGRVYEQYF. The full variable domain, with the rest looked up from reference TRBV11-3 and TRBJ2-7, is EAGVVQSPRYKIIEKKQPVAFWCNPISGHNTLYWYLQNLGQGPELLIRYENEEAVDDSQLPKDRFSAERLKGVDSTLKIQPAELGDSAVYLCASSVAGTSGRVYEQYFGPGTRLTVT.

The chain combines TRBV2 with TRBJ1-2; no firm D call. The CDR3 covers 12 residues. Per germline, CDR1 SNHLY and CDR2 FYNNEI. The ends were cut back, 4 bases at V and 8 bases at J, with 11 bases in the middle. CDR3 loop: CASSGEARGYTF. CDR3 DNA sequence: TGTGCCAGCAGTGGGGAGGCAAGGGGCTACACCTTC.

This clone was detected once. V gene TRBV29-1 combines with J gene TRBJ2-1; the D gene is possibly TRBD2 (6 bases). Per the germline V gene, CDR1 is SQVTM and CDR2 is ANQGSEA. Trimming pared 7 bases from V and 6 bases from J, leaving 16 bases between. This CDR3 comprises 13 residues. The CDR3 bases are TGCAGCGCAGAGAGACTAGAGGGCAATGAGCAGTTCTTC. Amino acids: CSAERLEGNEQFF.

The rearrangement joins TRBV4-2 to TRBJ2-2; D remains ambiguous. V was clipped by 0 bases and J by 0 bases, with 8 bases between them. Germline V gene sequence: CDR1 LGHNA, CDR2 YNFKEQ. The CDR3 has 16 residues. The CDR3: CASSQDTTANTGELFF. The CDR3 DNA is TGTGCCAGCAGCCAAGATACGACCGCGAACACCGGGGAGCTGTTTTTT.

V is TRBV7-2 and J is TRBJ1-2; 10 bases align to TRBD1. The CDR3 has 14 amino acids. The V segment lost 7 bases and the J segment 1 base; nucleotides outside the gene matches: 3. The germline V gene has CDR1 SGHTA and CDR2 FQGNSA. DNA for the CDR3: TGTGCCAGCAACGGACAGGGGGATAACTATGGCTACACCTTC. As protein: CASNGQGDNYGYTF.

The J gene is TRBJ2-6, the V gene TRBV11-1; 9 positions agree with TRBD1. CDR3 size: 17 residues. The J segment lost 0 bases and the V segment lost 8 bases, leaving 8 bases of the junction unmatched. CDR1 and CDR2 from the germline V gene are SGHAT and FQDESV (reference sequence). The CDR3 DNA is TGTGCCAGCTGCCCGGGGACAGGGTACTCTGGGGCCAACGTCCTGACTTTC. It is translated as CASCPGTGYSGANVLTF.

A few counts support this clone. The V gene is TRBV10-3, the J gene TRBJ2-1; TRBD2 aligns across 16 bases. The CDR3 totals 20 residues. V shed 7 bases and J 7 bases; nucleotides not matched to a gene: 19. In germline, CDR1 is ENHRY, CDR2 SYGVKD. Here the CDR3 reads CAITKRAGLAGGVPRNEQFF. For the CDR3, the DNA is TGTGCCATCACCAAACGGGCGGGACTAGCGGGAGGGGTTCCGAGGAATGAGCAGTTCTTC.